These 18 T cell receptor beta chains came from one sample sequenced in a study of tumor-infiltrating lymphocytes in primary liver carcinoma. It was from about 19-30 mg of unsorted bulk tissue that RNA and DNA were co-extracted. A constant-region primer served to make TCR beta cDNA from around 500 ng total RNA. Three nested multiplex PCR rounds, a slightly modified ARM-PCR method, built the TCR beta libraries. TRBV1-TRBV30 forward and Cbeta reverse primers drove the first two roughly 10-cycle rounds. TCRdb reprocessed the multiplex PCR reads via MiXCR and lists one record per CDR3 protein. The sample contains about 50,000 distinct CDR3 sequences, about 78% of which appear only once. Material for sequencing was liver tumor tissue from sampling region 5. Subset specified: tumor region T5, tumor centre. These receptors all stem from a middle-aged man with primary liver carcinoma and hepatitis B virus infection.

This clonotype was counted between two and nine times. The chain is built from TRBV12-3 or TRBV12-4 and TRBJ1-6; D gene ambiguous. This CDR3 comprises 13 residues. Trimming left V 11 bases short and J 7 bases short, with 15 bases between. For the CDR3, the DNA is TGTGCCGGCCGCGCCCGGCCGAATTCACCCCTCCACTTT. Protein sequence: CAGRARPNSPLHF.

With respect to this clonotype: The junction differs from germline at one of its ends, possibly a read error. The chain combines TRBV11-2 with TRBJ2-6; either TRBD1 or TRBD2 may supply D (5 bases each). From germline, CDR1 is SGHAT and CDR2 FQNNGV. This CDR3 comprises 15 residues. The CDR3 sequence: CATQRPRSGTDVQTF. The CDR3, as DNA: TGTGCCACCCAGCGGCCGCGCTCTGGGACCGACGTCCAGACTTTC.

The rearrangement joins TRBV11-2 to TRBJ2-1; TRBD2 agrees at 11 bases. The trim removed 4 bases at V and 12 bases at J, leaving 14 bases unmatched. The CDR3 is 16 residues long. The germline V gene encodes CDR1 SGHAT and CDR2 FQNNGV. CDR3 nucleotide sequence: TGTGCCAGCAGCTACCACGGGACTAGCGGTAGCATTGTGCAGTTCTTC. This sequence encodes CASSYHGTSGSIVQFF.

A note on this clonotype: Mismatch with germline at one junction end may stem from a read error. J is TRBJ2-3 and V is TRBV6-1; tentatively, D is TRBD1 or TRBD2 (5 bases each). This CDR3 spans 12 amino acids. The germline gives CDR1 MNHNS, CDR2 SASEGT. The CDR3 DNA sequence: TGTACCAGCAGTGATGGGGGAGCTACGCAATATTTT. Its protein is CTSSDGGATQYF.

On this clonotype: At one of its ends the junction is not consistent with the germline gene, which may arise from a read error. This chain uses TRBV4-1 with TRBJ2-7; possible D gene TRBD2, 6 bases. In germline, CDR1 is MGHRA, CDR2 YSYEKL. This CDR3 region has 15 residues. The DNA for the CDR3 is TGTGCCAGCAGTCAAGATAAGGCACTAGCCATGGTGCAGTACTTC. Amino acids: CASSQDKALAMVQYF.

Remarks on this clonotype: Relative to the germline gene, one junction end is altered; a read error may explain this. V gene TRBV4-2 combines with J gene TRBJ2-7; 7 bases line up with TRBD1. The CDR3 is made up of 15 amino acids. Germline-derived CDR1 and CDR2 are LGHNA and YNFKEQ. DNA of the CDR3: TGTGCCTGCAGCCAAGGGGCAGCGGACAGGCTCGAGCAGTACTTC. It encodes CACSQGAADRLEQYF.

As concerns this clonotype: One base away lies a much larger clone, so this may be a sequencing read error. The rearrangement joins TRBV7-9 to TRBJ1-2; D perhaps matches TRBD1 (5 bases). This CDR3 has 15 amino acids. Per germline, CDR1 SEHNR and CDR2 FQNEAQ (reference sequence). CDR3 sequence: CVSSLVAGSNYGYTF. CDR3 bases: TGTGTCAGCAGCTTAGTGGCAGGGTCTAACTATGGCTACACCTTC.

As to this clonotype: A junction boundary mismatches the germline segment, possibly from a read error. V is TRBV29-1 and J is TRBJ2-1; TRBD2 aligns across 7 bases. The germline V gene encodes CDR1 SQVTM and CDR2 ANQGSEA. The CDR3 covers 15 residues. The CDR3, as DNA: TGTAGCGTTGGACTAGACGGAGGGTTCTACAATGAGCACTTCTTC. Amino acid sequence: CSVGLDGGFYNEHFF.

Remarks on this clonotype: Germline is not matched at one junction end, which may reflect a read error. This chain uses TRBV12-3 or TRBV12-4 with TRBJ1-1; D possibly corresponds to TRBD1 (5 bases). The length of the CDR3 is 16 residues. The DNA of the CDR3 is TGTGCCAGCAGCTGGACGGTACCTTCGATGGACACTGAAGCCTTCTTT. It yields the protein CASSWTVPSMDTEAFF.

This clonotype was seen only once. Compared with germline, one end of the junction differs, possibly owing to a read error. J is TRBJ2-1 and V is TRBV30; no reliable D call. The germline V gene encodes CDR1 GTSNPN and CDR2 SVGIG (reference sequence). CDR3 length: 11 amino acids. This chain's CDR3 is CACVEYNEKFF. CDR3 nucleotide sequence: TGTGCCTGCGTGGAATACAATGAGAAGTTCTTC.

On this clonotype itself: This CDR3 fails to terminate in the conserved phenylalanine or tryptophan, so it likely reflects a read error. DNA for the CDR3: TGTGCCAGTAGGCCACTGCAGGCCGAGCAGTACTCC. This translates into CASRPLQAEQYS. The chain employs TRBV28 and TRBJ2-7; D is undetermined. This CDR3 region has 12 residues. Trimming removed 9 bases at V and 6 bases at J, with 15 bases between. Germline CDR1 MDHEN, CDR2 SYDVKM.

As to this clonotype: The junction and the germline gene differ at one end; a read error may be behind it. The CDR3 DNA is TGTGCCAGCAGTTTAGTAGTTGGACGGGCGACAGATGTGCAGTGTTTT. It encodes CASSLVVGRATDVQCF. The V call is TRBV11-2, the J call TRBJ2-3, with D perhaps matching TRBD1 (5 bases). The V gene's germline CDR1 is SGHAT and CDR2 FQNNGV. This CDR3 comprises 16 residues.

With regard to this clonotype: At one boundary the junction diverges from the germline segment, which might be a read error. The chain carries TRBV7-9 and TRBJ1-2; D unresolved. The CDR3 spans 16 residues. Germline CDR1 SEHNR, CDR2 FQNEAQ (reference sequence). As DNA, the CDR3 is TGTGCCAGCAGCCTAGCGACTGAAGGGAGAGCTTATGGCTACACCTTC. It translates to CASSLATEGRAYGYTF. Full variable domain (outside the CDR3, taken from reference TRBV7-9 and TRBJ1-2): DTGVSQNPRHKITKRGQNVTFRCDPISEHNRLYWYRQTLGQGPEFLTYFQNEAQLEKSRLLSDRFSAERPKGSFSTLEIQRTEQGDSAMYLCASSLATEGRAYGYTFGSGTRLTVV.

With respect to this clonotype: The missing conserved phenylalanine or tryptophan at the end of this CDR3 makes a read error likely. This chain uses TRBV6-2 or TRBV6-3 with TRBJ2-7; 14 bases line up with TRBD2. The germline V gene encodes CDR1 MNHEY and CDR2 SVGEGT. This CDR3 is 14 amino acids long. V shed 9 bases, J shed 2 bases, and the junction held 3 bases outside the gene matches. The CDR3 coding sequence is TGTGCCAGGAGACTAGCGGGAGGGACCTACGAGCAGTACTTA. Its translation: CARRLAGGTYEQYL.

This clonotype showed up just once. The CDR3 ends on some other residue instead of the conserved phenylalanine or tryptophan, so this is likely a read error. J is TRBJ2-7 and V is TRBV12-3 or TRBV12-4; D uncertain. The CDR3 contains 11 residues. In nucleotides, the CDR3 is TGTGCCAACAGTTTGATGTACGAGCAGTACCTC. Its protein product is CANSLMYEQYL.

The gene calls are TRBV30 and TRBJ1-2; the match to TRBD1 covers 7 bases. The CDR3 extends over 13 amino acids. Germline values: CDR1 GTSNPN, CDR2 SVGIG (reference sequence). The junction had 14 bases not matched to a gene; V was cut back by 4 bases and J by 12 bases. Here the CDR3 DNA reads TGTGCCTGGACAGGACAGGACAACTATGACCACACCTTC. Translated: CAWTGQDNYDHTF.

This clonotype came up once. One base away lies a much larger clone, so this may be a sequencing read error. V and J are TRBV5-5 and TRBJ2-7; tentatively, D is TRBD1 (6 bases). Germline V CDR1 and CDR2: SGHKS, YYEKEE (reference sequence). The V end lost 3 bases, the J end lost 3 bases, and 16 bases lay between the germline ends. CDR3 length: 15 residues. As DNA, the CDR3 is TGTGCCAGCAGCTCACAGGGTATGAGGAACTACGAGCAGTACTTC. It specifies CASSSQGMRNYEQYF.

This sequence joins TRBV11-2 and TRBJ2-2, with a possible D match to TRBD2 (5 bases). Between the trimmed V and J ends, which lost 0 bases and 3 bases, there was a span of 14 bases. Germline V gene sequence: CDR1 SGHAT, CDR2 FQNNGV. The CDR3 covers 17 residues. The CDR3 DNA is TGTGCCAGCAGCTTAGATCAACGGGGTAGCGACACCGGGGAGCTGTTTTTT. Translated, it gives CASSLDQRGSDTGELFF.